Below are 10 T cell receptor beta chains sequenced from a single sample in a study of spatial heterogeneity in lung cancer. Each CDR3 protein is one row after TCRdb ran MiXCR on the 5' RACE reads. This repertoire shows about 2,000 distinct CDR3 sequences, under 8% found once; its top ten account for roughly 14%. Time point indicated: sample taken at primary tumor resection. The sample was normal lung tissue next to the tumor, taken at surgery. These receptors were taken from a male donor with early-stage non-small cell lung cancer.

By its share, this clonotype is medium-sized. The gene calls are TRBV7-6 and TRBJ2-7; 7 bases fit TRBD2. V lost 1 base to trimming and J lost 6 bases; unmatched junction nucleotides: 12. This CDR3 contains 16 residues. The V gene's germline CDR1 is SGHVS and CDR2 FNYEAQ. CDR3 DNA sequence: TGTGCCAGCAGCTTAGGCACGGCTAGCGGATCCCGCGAGCAGTACTTC. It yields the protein CASSLGTASGSREQYF.

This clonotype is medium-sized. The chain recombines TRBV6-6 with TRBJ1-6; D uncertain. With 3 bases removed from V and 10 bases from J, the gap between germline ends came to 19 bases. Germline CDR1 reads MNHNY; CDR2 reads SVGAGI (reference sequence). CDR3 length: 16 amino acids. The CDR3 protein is CASSYPLGETPSPLHF. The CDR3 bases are TGTGCCAGCAGTTATCCCCTTGGAGAGACCCCATCACCCCTCCACTTT.

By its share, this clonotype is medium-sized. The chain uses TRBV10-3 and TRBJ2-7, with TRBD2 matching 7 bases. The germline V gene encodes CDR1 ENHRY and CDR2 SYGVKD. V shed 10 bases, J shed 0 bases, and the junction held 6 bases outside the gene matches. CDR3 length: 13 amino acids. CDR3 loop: CASSGESSYEQYF. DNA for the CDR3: TGTGCCAGCAGCGGGGAGAGCTCCTACGAGCAGTACTTC.

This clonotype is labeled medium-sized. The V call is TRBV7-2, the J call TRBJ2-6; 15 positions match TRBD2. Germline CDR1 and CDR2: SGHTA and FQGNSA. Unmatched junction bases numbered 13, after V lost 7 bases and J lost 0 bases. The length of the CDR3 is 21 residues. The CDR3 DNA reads TGTGCCAGCACCCTCTGGGGGGGACTAGCGGGAGGAAGCTCTGGGGCCAACGTCCTGACTTTC. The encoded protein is CASTLWGGLAGGSSGANVLTF.

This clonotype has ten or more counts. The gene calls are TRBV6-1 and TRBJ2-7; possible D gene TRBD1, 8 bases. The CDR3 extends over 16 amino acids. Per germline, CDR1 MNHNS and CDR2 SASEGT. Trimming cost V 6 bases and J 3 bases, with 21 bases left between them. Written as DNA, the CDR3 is TGTGCCAGCAGGTCTTGGGGGGGAGGGACAGGCTACGAGCAGTACTTC. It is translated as CASRSWGGGTGYEQYF.

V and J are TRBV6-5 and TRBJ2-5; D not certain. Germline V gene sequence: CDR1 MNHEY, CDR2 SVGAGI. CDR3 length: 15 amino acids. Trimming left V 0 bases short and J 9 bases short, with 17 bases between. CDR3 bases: TGTGCCAGCAGTTACTCGATGTCGCAGGTCGGAGCCCAGTACTTC. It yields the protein CASSYSMSQVGAQYF.

The CDR3 region has the DNA TGTGCCAGCAGCATACGGCGGGAGGCGAACAATGAGCAGTTCTTC. Amino acid sequence: CASSIRREANNEQFF. This chain connects TRBV7-2 to TRBJ2-1; TRBD2 matches 8 bases. The ends lost 5 bases at V and 5 bases at J; junction bases unmatched: 8. This CDR3 comprises 15 residues. Germline CDR1 and CDR2: SGHTA and FQGNSA.

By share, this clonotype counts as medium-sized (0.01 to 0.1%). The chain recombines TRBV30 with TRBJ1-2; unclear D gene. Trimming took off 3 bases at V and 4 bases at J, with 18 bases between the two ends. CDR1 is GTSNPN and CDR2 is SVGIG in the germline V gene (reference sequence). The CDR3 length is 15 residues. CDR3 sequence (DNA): TGTGCCTGGAGCCCGACGGGGAGGGAAGTCTATGGCTACACCTTC. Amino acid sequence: CAWSPTGREVYGYTF.

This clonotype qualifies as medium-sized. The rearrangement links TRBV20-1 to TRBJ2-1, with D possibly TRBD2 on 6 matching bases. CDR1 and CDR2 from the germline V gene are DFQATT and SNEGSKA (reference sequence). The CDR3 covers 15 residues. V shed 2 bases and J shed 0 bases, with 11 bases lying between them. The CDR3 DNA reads TGCAGTGCTAGAATCGCGGGGAGCTCCTACAATGAGCAGTTCTTC. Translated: CSARIAGSSYNEQFF.

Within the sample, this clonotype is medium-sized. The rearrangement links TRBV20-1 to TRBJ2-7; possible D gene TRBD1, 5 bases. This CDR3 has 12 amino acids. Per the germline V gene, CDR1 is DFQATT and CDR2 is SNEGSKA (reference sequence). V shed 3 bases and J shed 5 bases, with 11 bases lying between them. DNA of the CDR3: TGCAGTGCTAGTGGTCAGGGCGACGAGCAGTACTTC. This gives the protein CSASGQGDEQYF.